This T cell receptor (beta chain) is from a study of cytomegalovirus exposure and HLA in healthy donors. The study, taken as a whole, reports: Later analysis demonstrated an association between a missense DCLRE1C variant and TCR beta V- and J-gene trimming.

In regard to this clone: Its antigen is as yet unknown.

CDR3 size: 17 residues. The germline V gene has CDR1 LNHDA and CDR2 SQIVND (reference sequence). The J segment lost 0 bases and the V segment lost 6 bases, leaving 11 bases of the junction unmatched. In the PCR, 60 Vbeta and 13 Jbeta primers were used. This table comes from immunoSEQ multiplex PCR, and its TCRdb copy is limited to in-frame clones, with some not included. The sample lists some 150,000 clones, about 76% seen once, with roughly 3.6% in the top ten. J is TRBJ1-5 and V is TRBV19; TRBD1 agrees at 7 bases. Sequences were obtained from PBMCs. The clonotype originates from a human donor in good health. The CDR3 reads CASSDTQGRISNQPQHF. The CDR3 DNA follows: TGTGCCAGTAGCGACACACAGGGGAGGATTAGCAATCAGCCCCAGCATTTT.